The clone carrying this T cell receptor (beta chain) was picked up a small number of times. The sample belongs to a study of blood T cell repertoires in COVID-19. The data were produced by immunoSEQ multiplex PCR, yet TCRdb's version contains in-frame clones alone and is incomplete. The sample has 75,000 to 90,000 clones, about four fifths seen once. Looked up from germline, CDR1 is SGHDN and CDR2 is FVKESK. The CDR3 length is 15 residues. The V gene lost 0 bases and the J gene lost 6 bases, with 13 bases spanning the gap. V gene TRBV14 combines with J gene TRBJ2-3, with D perhaps matching TRBD1 (5 bases). This receptor was obtained from a woman aged 40 to 50 with active or convalescent COVID-19. The sequencing sample was made of peripheral blood. The DNA of the CDR3 is TGTGCCAGCAGCCAAGACAGGACACGGCGCGATACGCAGTATTTT. Translation: CASSQDRTRRDTQYF.